This is a list of T cell receptor beta chains from one sample in a study of blood T cell repertoires in COVID-19. Clones were sequenced by immunoSEQ multiplex PCR, and TCRdb holds only the in-frame ones, with some missing. The table has some 260,000 clones, 87% seen once. Sequencing used peripheral blood. The receptors were sampled from a man younger than 35 with active or convalescent COVID-19. CDR3s include the opening cysteine and the closing phenylalanine or tryptophan. Each record gives: J gene, V gene, clone size, D gene, CDR3 DNA, CDR3 protein. A D gene is named only where the DNA matches it firmly. Clone size is stated in some rows and not others, as once, few, many or a class when expanded.

j_gene: TRBJ2-1; v_gene: TRBV7-9; abundance: .; d_gene: .; CDR3nt: TGTGCCAGCAGCGACCAGGGTAGGGGCTCCTACAATGAGCAGTTCTTC; CDR3aa: CASSDQGRGSYNEQFF
j_gene: TRBJ1-5; v_gene: TRBV6-5; abundance: .; d_gene: TRBD1; CDR3nt: TGTGCCAGCAGTACAGGGGGCGGCAGCAATCAGCCCCAGCATTTT; CDR3aa: CASSTGGGSNQPQHF
j_gene: TRBJ2-7; v_gene: TRBV7-2; abundance: .; d_gene: TRBD2; CDR3nt: TGTGCCAGCAGCTCCTCGTCTAGCGGGAGGATCAGCTCCTACGAGCAGTACTTC; CDR3aa: CASSSSSSGRISSYEQYF
j_gene: TRBJ2-7; v_gene: TRBV7-2; abundance: .; d_gene: TRBD2; CDR3nt: TGTGCCAGCAGCTTAGTAGCGGGCCCTCACGGGCAGTACTTC; CDR3aa: CASSLVAGPHGQYF
j_gene: TRBJ2-3; v_gene: TRBV18; abundance: .; d_gene: .; CDR3nt: TGTGCCAGCTCACCCCTTAGCGGACAAAGCACAGATACGCAGTATTTT; CDR3aa: CASSPLSGQSTDTQYF
j_gene: TRBJ1-2; v_gene: TRBV9; abundance: .; d_gene: TRBD1; CDR3nt: TGTGCCAGCAGCGGGGGACAGGGCAACGGCTACACCTTC; CDR3aa: CASSGGQGNGYTF
j_gene: TRBJ1-5; v_gene: TRBV5-4; abundance: .; d_gene: .; CDR3nt: TGTGCCAGCAGCTTTCCGGGGGTCAATCAGCCCCAGCATTTT; CDR3aa: CASSFPGVNQPQHF
j_gene: TRBJ2-5; v_gene: TRBV6-5; abundance: once; d_gene: TRBD2; CDR3nt: TGTGCCAGCACCCTAGCGGCACAAGAGACCCAGTACTTC; CDR3aa: CASTLAAQETQYF
j_gene: TRBJ1-2; v_gene: TRBV3-1/TRBV3-2; abundance: .; d_gene: .; CDR3nt: TGTGCCAGCAGCCCTACAGGGAACTATGGCTACACCTTC; CDR3aa: CASSPTGNYGYTF
j_gene: TRBJ1-2; v_gene: TRBV28; abundance: .; d_gene: TRBD1; CDR3nt: TGTGCCAGCAGTTCTGGACAGGGGATCAGTTATGGCTACACCTTC; CDR3aa: CASSSGQGISYGYTF
j_gene: TRBJ2-4; v_gene: TRBV5-4; abundance: .; d_gene: .; CDR3nt: TGTGCCAGCAGCTTACCTAGTCCAACGGCCATTCAGTACTTC; CDR3aa: CASSLPSPTAIQYF
j_gene: TRBJ2-2; v_gene: TRBV2; abundance: .; d_gene: TRBD1; CDR3nt: TGTGCCAGCAGGGGCCGGGACAGGGGGACCGGGGAGCTGTTTTTT; CDR3aa: CASRGRDRGTGELFF
j_gene: TRBJ1-1; v_gene: TRBV9; abundance: .; d_gene: .; CDR3nt: TGTGCCAGCAGCGTCCAAGCTGAAATGAACACTGAAGCTTTCTTT; CDR3aa: CASSVQAEMNTEAFF
j_gene: TRBJ1-6; v_gene: TRBV7-6; abundance: .; d_gene: .; CDR3nt: TGTGCCAGCAGCTTAGGGGGCCCCGAGTCCTATAATTCACCCCTCCACTTT; CDR3aa: CASSLGGPESYNSPLHF
j_gene: TRBJ2-7; v_gene: TRBV18; abundance: .; d_gene: TRBD1; CDR3nt: TGTGCCAGCTCGCGCGACAGGGCCTACGAGCAGTACTTC; CDR3aa: CASSRDRAYEQYF
j_gene: TRBJ1-1; v_gene: TRBV2; abundance: .; d_gene: .; CDR3nt: TGTGCCAGCACTGGGAGACTCCGGAACACTGAAGCTTTCTTT; CDR3aa: CASTGRLRNTEAFF
j_gene: TRBJ2-3; v_gene: TRBV11-3; abundance: .; d_gene: TRBD1; CDR3nt: TGTGCCAGCAGCTCCCAGGGACAGGGGGAATCAGATACGCAGTATTTT; CDR3aa: CASSSQGQGESDTQYF
j_gene: TRBJ2-1; v_gene: TRBV9; abundance: .; d_gene: TRBD2; CDR3nt: TGTGCCAGCAGCCACCGGGACTACCTAGGAAACAATGAGCAGTTCTTC; CDR3aa: CASSHRDYLGNNEQFF
j_gene: TRBJ1-2; v_gene: TRBV24-1; abundance: .; d_gene: .; CDR3nt: TGTGCCACCAGGGGGAAGAAAGGGGTACAGGACTATGGCTACACCTTC; CDR3aa: CATRGKKGVQDYGYTF
j_gene: TRBJ2-1; v_gene: TRBV15; abundance: .; d_gene: TRBD1; CDR3nt: TGTGCCACCAGCACCAGGGGGCGGGATGAGCAGTTCTTC; CDR3aa: CATSTRGRDEQFF
j_gene: TRBJ2-2; v_gene: TRBV25-1; abundance: .; d_gene: TRBD1; CDR3nt: TGTGCCAGCAACGGACAGGGGAGGACCGGGGAGCTGTTTTTT; CDR3aa: CASNGQGRTGELFF
j_gene: TRBJ2-1; v_gene: TRBV11-2; abundance: .; d_gene: TRBD2; CDR3nt: TGTGCCAGCAGCTTACGGTCCAGCGGGAGGTCAAGCTCCTACAATGAGCAGTTCTTC; CDR3aa: CASSLRSSGRSSSYNEQFF
j_gene: TRBJ2-3; v_gene: TRBV18; abundance: .; d_gene: TRBD2; CDR3nt: TGTGCCAGCTCACCACCGGGTGGGTCGGGAGGCCACACAGATACGCAGTATTTT; CDR3aa: CASSPPGGSGGHTDTQYF
j_gene: TRBJ2-7; v_gene: TRBV3-1/TRBV3-2; abundance: .; d_gene: .; CDR3nt: TGTGCCAGCAGCCACGGGGATTTCTCCTGCGAGCAGTACTTC; CDR3aa: CASSHGDFSCEQYF
j_gene: TRBJ1-2; v_gene: TRBV10-3; abundance: .; d_gene: .; CDR3nt: TGTGCCATCAGTGGAAACTCCGGGGGCTATGGCTACACCTTC; CDR3aa: CAISGNSGGYGYTF
j_gene: TRBJ2-1; v_gene: TRBV4-3; abundance: .; d_gene: TRBD2; CDR3nt: TGCGCCAGCAGCCAAGGACTAGCGGGATCCTACAATGAGCAGTTCTTC; CDR3aa: CASSQGLAGSYNEQFF
j_gene: TRBJ2-1; v_gene: TRBV6-5; abundance: .; d_gene: TRBD2; CDR3nt: TGTGCCAGCAGCCTGGGACTAGAGTCCTACAATGAGCAGTTCTTC; CDR3aa: CASSLGLESYNEQFF
j_gene: TRBJ1-4; v_gene: TRBV11-1; abundance: .; d_gene: .; CDR3nt: TGTGCCAGCAGCTTAACGCAGGCCTCTAATGAAAAACTGTTTTTT; CDR3aa: CASSLTQASNEKLFF
j_gene: TRBJ1-1; v_gene: TRBV6-5; abundance: .; d_gene: .; CDR3nt: TGTGCCACCTGCGGGGGGTTTACTGAAGCTTTCTTT; CDR3aa: CATCGGFTEAFF
j_gene: TRBJ1-2; v_gene: TRBV10-2; abundance: .; d_gene: TRBD1; CDR3nt: TGCGCCAGCAGTGAGGGGACAGGGGGCTTGTATGGCTACACCTTC; CDR3aa: CASSEGTGGLYGYTF
j_gene: TRBJ2-7; v_gene: TRBV5-1; abundance: .; d_gene: .; CDR3nt: TGCGCCAGCAGCCCGACCACGAACTACAGGGACCAATCCTACGAGCAGTACTTC; CDR3aa: CASSPTTNYRDQSYEQYF
j_gene: TRBJ2-5; v_gene: TRBV10-2; abundance: .; d_gene: TRBD1; CDR3nt: TGCGCCAGCAGTGCCGGGACAGGGGGAGGAGGGCAAGAGACCCAGTACTTC; CDR3aa: CASSAGTGGGGQETQYF
j_gene: TRBJ2-3; v_gene: TRBV28; abundance: .; d_gene: TRBD2; CDR3nt: TGTGCCAGCAGTTCGAGACTAGCGGGAGTGGGACTCACAGATACGCAGTATTTT; CDR3aa: CASSSRLAGVGLTDTQYF
j_gene: TRBJ1-1; v_gene: TRBV7-9; abundance: .; d_gene: TRBD1; CDR3nt: TGTGCCAGCAGCACCCAGACAGGGCGTTCGGGCACTGAAGCTTTCTTT; CDR3aa: CASSTQTGRSGTEAFF
j_gene: TRBJ1-1; v_gene: TRBV5-6; abundance: .; d_gene: .; CDR3nt: TGTGCCAGCAGGCGGGGCTACGGACAGAACACTGAAGCTTTCTTT; CDR3aa: CASRRGYGQNTEAFF
j_gene: TRBJ2-1; v_gene: TRBV5-4; abundance: .; d_gene: .; CDR3nt: TGTGCCAGCAGCTTGGCCGGACTCTACAATGAGCAGTTCTTC; CDR3aa: CASSLAGLYNEQFF
j_gene: TRBJ2-1; v_gene: TRBV7-2; abundance: .; d_gene: .; CDR3nt: TGTGCCAGCGGAGCTTACGGCCACAATGAGCAGTTCTTC; CDR3aa: CASGAYGHNEQFF
j_gene: TRBJ1-1; v_gene: TRBV23-1; abundance: .; d_gene: .; CDR3nt: TGCGCCAGCAGTCGCCGGGCGGGAGACTCGTCGTCCACTGAAGCTTTCTTT; CDR3aa: CASSRRAGDSSSTEAFF
j_gene: TRBJ1-6; v_gene: TRBV25-1; abundance: .; d_gene: .; CDR3nt: TGTGCCAGCAGAATGGAGGGCCTGGGGTCACCCCTCCACTTT; CDR3aa: CASRMEGLGSPLHF
j_gene: TRBJ2-3; v_gene: TRBV3-1/TRBV3-2; abundance: few; d_gene: TRBD2; CDR3nt: TGTGCCAGCAGCCGCGGGGGGCGCACAGATACGCAGTATTTT; CDR3aa: CASSRGGRTDTQYF
j_gene: TRBJ2-1; v_gene: TRBV7-2; abundance: .; d_gene: .; CDR3nt: TGTGCCAGCAGCTTTCCCCCCCGGGAGCAGTTCTTC; CDR3aa: CASSFPPREQFF
j_gene: TRBJ1-1; v_gene: TRBV7-2; abundance: .; d_gene: .; CDR3nt: TGTGCCAGCAGCCCCCGGACAGAAGGAGGCACTGAAGCTTTCTTT; CDR3aa: CASSPRTEGGTEAFF
j_gene: TRBJ1-1; v_gene: TRBV7-9; abundance: .; d_gene: TRBD1; CDR3nt: TGTGCCAGCACGTGGACAGGTCGGAACACTGAAGCTTTCTTT; CDR3aa: CASTWTGRNTEAFF
j_gene: TRBJ1-2; v_gene: TRBV16; abundance: .; d_gene: .; CDR3nt: TGTGCCAGCAGACAATCGTTTGGTCGGCAGTTCAGGGGAGGCTACACCTTC; CDR3aa: CASRQSFGRQFRGGYTF
j_gene: TRBJ2-7; v_gene: TRBV28; abundance: .; d_gene: TRBD1; CDR3nt: TGTGCCAGCAGTATCGGGACAGGGAGCGCCTACGAGCAGTACTTC; CDR3aa: CASSIGTGSAYEQYF
j_gene: TRBJ2-1; v_gene: TRBV9; abundance: .; d_gene: TRBD1; CDR3nt: TGTGCCAGCAGCCCAGACCCGGGACAGATGAGCAATGAGCAGTTCTTC; CDR3aa: CASSPDPGQMSNEQFF
j_gene: TRBJ1-1; v_gene: TRBV6-5; abundance: .; d_gene: .; CDR3nt: TGTGCCAGCAGGGCAGGGGTAGGGAACACTGAAGCTTTCTTT; CDR3aa: CASRAGVGNTEAFF
j_gene: TRBJ2-7; v_gene: TRBV5-5; abundance: .; d_gene: TRBD2; CDR3nt: TGTGCCAGCACCCGGTCGGGAGGGAGCTCCTACGAGCAGTACTTC; CDR3aa: CASTRSGGSSYEQYF
j_gene: TRBJ2-1; v_gene: TRBV2; abundance: .; d_gene: TRBD2; CDR3nt: TGTGCCAGGACAGGGTTTCGGGCGGGAGGGCCGTTAGGGAATGAGCAGTTCTTC; CDR3aa: CARTGFRAGGPLGNEQFF
j_gene: TRBJ1-1; v_gene: TRBV27; abundance: once; d_gene: TRBD1; CDR3nt: TGTGCCAGCAGTTTATACAGGGGGGGTTTTCAGGGTGAAGCTTTCTTT; CDR3aa: CASSLYRGGFQGEAFF
j_gene: TRBJ2-5; v_gene: TRBV7-3; abundance: .; d_gene: TRBD2; CDR3nt: TGTGCCAGCAGCCATGGGACTAGCGGGGAGACCCAGTACTTC; CDR3aa: CASSHGTSGETQYF